This T cell receptor beta chain was sequenced in a study of cytomegalovirus exposure and HLA in healthy donors. The table came from immunoSEQ multiplex PCR; TCRdb's copy has only in-frame clones and leaves some out. The table shows a few hundred thousand clones, with around 90% occurring only once. The sequenced sample consisted of PBMCs. The source is a woman aged 18-29 years in good health and CMV-seronegative.

CDR3 DNA: TGTGCCAGCAGCTCCCTGATTGACCCGTCGGGGGGCTACACCTTC. This sequence encodes CASSSLIDPSGGYTF. The chain is built from TRBV5-4 and TRBJ1-2; D not resolved. In germline, CDR1 is SGHNT, CDR2 YYREEE (reference sequence). With 3 bases removed from V and 8 bases from J, the gap between germline ends came to 20 bases. This CDR3 spans 15 amino acids.